This TCR beta chain was retrieved from a study of vaccination effects on CD4 cells after COVID-19. On this clone: Antigen: not known.

The authors isolated CD4+ T cells after around 11 days of culture. The vaccine given was either BNT162b2 or mRNA-1273, in two doses. The repertoire was sequenced with immunoSEQ multiplex PCR; TCRdb's copy has only in-frame clones and lacks some. Of under 55,000 clones listed, about three quarters are singletons. The CDR3 extends over 15 amino acids. V gave up 2 bases and J gave up 0 bases, with 11 bases separating them. The V gene's germline CDR1 is MGHRA and CDR2 YSYEKL. The TCR sequence derives from a human donor who received a COVID-19 vaccine. Sequenced here: CD4+ T cells from PBMCs cultured without peptide, sampled after COVID-19 vaccination. The chain uses TRBV4-1 and TRBJ2-7; tentatively, D is TRBD1 (6 bases). Written as DNA, the CDR3 is TGCGCCAGCAGCCAACCCCGGGACAACTCCTACGAGCAGTACTTC. Translated, it gives CASSQPRDNSYEQYF.